This T cell receptor (beta chain) was identified during a study of shared clonotypes between healthy human individuals. Clones were read by immunoSEQ multiplex PCR, and TCRdb kept only the in-frame ones, dropping some. The sample yields about 530,000 clones, 96% seen once. The sample consisted of naive CD4+ T cells sorted from blood. The subset: CD45RA+ positively selected. The clonotype was recovered from a woman aged 25 to 45 in good health.

CDR3 nucleotide sequence: TGTGCCAGCAGCTCCCGGGGTTCCCCTAATCAGCCCCAGCATTTT. This gives the protein CASSSRGSPNQPQHF. This chain links TRBV2 with TRBJ1-5, with no clear D. V was pared by 6 bases and J by 4 bases, with 16 bases between. The CDR3 runs to 15 residues. Germline V gene lookup returns CDR1 SNHLY and CDR2 FYNNEI.